This is a list of T cell receptor beta chains from one sample in a study of T cell changes during pregnancy in multiple sclerosis. TCRdb's table, derived via immunoSEQ multiplex PCR, lists solely in-frame clones and lacks some. Here the sample spans tens of thousands of clones, about 90% being singletons. The sequencing here drew on CD8+ T cells from peripheral blood mononuclear cells, taken before pregnancy. All receptors come from a female donor with multiple sclerosis, enrolled in a pregnancy study. The CDR3 runs from the conserved cysteine through the conserved F or W. The D gene is left open where the match is weak. Clone size appears in some rows only: once, few, many, or a class for an expanded clone.

J gene	V gene	D gene	clone size	CDR3 protein	CDR3 DNA
TRBJ2-7	TRBV11-2	TRBD2	NA	CASSPRAGRRLADSYEQYF	TGTGCCAGCAGCCCGCGGGCAGGGCGGCGTCTAGCGGACTCCTACGAGCAGTACTTC
TRBJ2-1	TRBV6-5	NA	once	CASSPYGQNEQFF	TGTGCCAGCAGTCCCTACGGACAGAATGAGCAGTTCTTC
TRBJ2-1	TRBV11-2	TRBD2	NA	CASSLETSGFYNEQFF	TGTGCCAGCAGCTTAGAGACTAGCGGATTCTACAATGAGCAGTTCTTC
TRBJ2-7	TRBV10-3	NA	NA	CAIRGGGTYEQYF	TGTGCCATCAGGGGAGGGGGGACCTACGAGCAGTACTTC
TRBJ2-7	TRBV2	TRBD2	NA	CASSPSGNPRREQYF	TGTGCCAGCAGTCCAAGCGGGAACCCACGGCGGGAGCAGTACTTC
TRBJ2-2	TRBV2	NA	NA	CASSEEGNGSGTGELFF	TGTGCCAGCAGTGAAGAAGGCAACGGGAGTGGGACCGGGGAGCTGTTTTTT
TRBJ2-2	TRBV19	TRBD1	NA	CASSIVRQGGGELFF	TGTGCCAGTAGTATAGTTCGACAGGGCGGCGGGGAGCTGTTTTTT
TRBJ2-3	TRBV9	TRBD2	NA	CASSHPLETSVRSDTQYF	TGTGCCAGCAGCCACCCTCTGGAAACTAGCGTGAGGTCAGATACGCAGTATTTT
TRBJ1-1	TRBV21-1	NA	NA	CASSKRPDVTGRTFF	TGTGCCAGCAGCAAAAGGCCCGATGTAACAGGGCGAACTTTCTTT
TRBJ2-7	TRBV27	NA	once	CASSLNRAGEQYF	TGTGCCAGCAGTTTGAACAGGGCGGGCGAGCAGTACTTC
TRBJ1-3	TRBV6-5	NA	NA	CASSQDSLSGNTIYF	TGTGCCAGCAGTCAGGACAGCCTCTCTGGAAACACCATATATTTT
TRBJ1-1	TRBV10-3	NA	NA	CATLGGPSGEAFF	TGTGCCACCCTCGGGGGGCCCTCGGGGGAAGCTTTCTTT
TRBJ2-2	TRBV7-9	NA	NA	CASSLPGQRTGELFF	TGTGCCAGCAGCCTGCCGGGACAACGGACCGGGGAGCTGTTTTTT
TRBJ2-1	TRBV7-8	TRBD2	NA	CASSLGTSGRPGNEQFF	TGTGCCAGCAGCTTAGGGACTAGCGGGAGGCCAGGAAATGAGCAGTTCTTC